The rows below give T cell receptor beta chains drawn from one sample of a study of response to subunit inactivated influenza vaccine. MiXCR, applied by TCRdb to the RT-PCR reads, yields one record per CDR3 protein. The profile shows around 530,000 distinct CDR3 sequences, approximately 12% of them singletons. The input for sequencing was PBMCs from blood, taken on the day of vaccination. The receptors were gathered from a man aged 45-65 years who received an inactivated influenza vaccine. CDR3s include the opening cysteine and the closing phenylalanine or tryptophan. The D gene is left open where the match is weak. A clone size is listed for some rows: how often the clone was seen (once, few, many), or a class if it is expanded.

.	TRBJ2-5	TRBD1	TRBV24-1	CATSRPQGAGKETQYF	TGTGCCACCAGCCGCCCGCAGGGGGCAGGCAAAGAGACCCAGTACTTC
.	TRBJ2-3	TRBD1	TRBV12-3/TRBV12-4	CASSLWAGGEDTQYF	TGTGCCAGCAGTTTATGGGCAGGGGGCGAAGATACGCAGTATTTT
many	TRBJ2-7	TRBD1	TRBV5-1	CASSAGPGQVNEQYF	TGCGCCAGCAGCGCTGGACCGGGACAGGTTAACGAGCAGTACTTC
.	TRBJ2-1	.	TRBV6-5	CASSYSSRGLVDEQFF	TGTGCCAGCAGTTACTCGAGTCGGGGGCTCGTCGATGAGCAGTTCTTC
.	TRBJ2-2	TRBD2	TRBV20-1	CSARAPSGSPTGELFF	TGCAGTGCTAGGGCTCCGAGCGGGAGCCCCACCGGGGAGCTGTTTTTT
many	TRBJ1-1	.	TRBV12-3/TRBV12-4	CASRKTANTEAFF	TGTGCCAGCAGAAAGACAGCGAACACTGAAGCTTTCTTT
many	TRBJ1-5	.	TRBV15	CATSTGHPGEGPQHF	TGTGCCACCAGCACGGGACACCCGGGAGAAGGGCCCCAGCATTTT
.	TRBJ2-2	.	TRBV29-1	CSVKAQTNTGELFF	TGCAGCGTCAAGGCGCAGACGAACACCGGGGAGCTGTTTTTT
.	TRBJ2-6	.	TRBV12-3/TRBV12-4	CASSFSDFGITGANVLTF	TGTGCCAGCAGTTTTTCTGATTTTGGCATAACTGGGGCCAACGTCCTGACTTTC
few	TRBJ1-1	.	TRBV28	CASRLGQIEAFF	TGTGCCAGCAGGCTTGGACAGATAGAAGCTTTCTTT
.	TRBJ1-6	.	TRBV5-6	CASSQDRLHSPLHF	TGTGCCAGCAGCCAAGATAGGCTTCATTCACCCCTCCACTTT
once	TRBJ2-1	.	TRBV7-9	CASSPKYEQFF	TGTGCCAGCAGCCCGAAGTATGAGCAGTTCTTC
few	TRBJ2-5	TRBD2	TRBV28	CASSLSGGALETQYF	TGTGCCAGCAGTTTGAGCGGGGGGGCTTTAGAGACCCAGTACTTC
few	TRBJ2-5	TRBD2	TRBV9	CASSQRSGKQETQYF	TGTGCCAGCAGCCAACGGAGCGGGAAGCAAGAGACCCAGTACTTC
few	TRBJ2-7	TRBD1	TRBV2	CASSNSVTGGREQYF	TGTGCCAGCAGCAACTCTGTGACAGGGGGCCGTGAGCAGTACTTC
many	TRBJ2-1	.	TRBV12-3/TRBV12-4	CASSFAPGSLYNEQFF	TGTGCCAGCAGTTTTGCTCCAGGGAGTCTCTACAATGAGCAGTTCTTC
many	TRBJ2-1	TRBD2	TRBV20-1	CSAVVAGQLNEQFF	TGCAGTGCCGTAGTAGCGGGGCAGCTAAATGAGCAGTTCTTC
.	TRBJ2-2	.	TRBV20-1	CSARDRGAMAGELFF	TGCAGTGCTAGAGATCGCGGAGCGATGGCCGGGGAGCTGTTTTTT
many	TRBJ2-1	TRBD1	TRBV5-1	CASSLETGSYNEQFF	TGCGCCAGCAGCTTGGAGACAGGGTCCTACAATGAGCAGTTCTTC
few	TRBJ1-5	TRBD1	TRBV5-6	CASSLERDRGQPQHF	TGTGCCAGCAGCTTGGAGCGGGACAGGGGGCAGCCCCAGCATTTT
many	TRBJ2-2	.	TRBV7-8	CASSRRTNTGELFF	TGTGCCAGCAGCCGACGGACGAACACCGGGGAGCTGTTTTTT
few	TRBJ1-1	.	TRBV3-1	CASSQGDANTEAFF	TGTGCCAGCAGCCAGGGGGACGCGAACACTGAAGCTTTCTTT
few	TRBJ2-7	TRBD2	TRBV7-2	CASSSRLAGNYEQYF	TGTGCCAGCAGCTCCCGACTAGCGGGGAACTACGAGCAGTACTTC